This T cell receptor (beta chain) emerged from a study of T-cell memory formation after mild COVID-19. Study-level background: The two donors had largely donor-specific TCR clusters. Study-wide points: Among contracting clones, CD4+ were mainly CM/EM and CD8+ enriched in EMRA.

The sample holds a few counts of this clonotype. Antigen specificity is unknown. Trimming took 0 bases from V and 5 from J; bases not matched to a gene: 7. Germline loops: CDR1 SGHRS, CDR2 YFSETQ. The CDR3 extends over 17 amino acids. 5'RACE primed at constant segments yielded TCR alpha and TCR beta cDNA libraries bearing sample barcodes and UMIs. TCRdb passed the 5' RACE reads through MiXCR, listing each CDR3 protein once. The data show some 130,000 distinct CDR3 sequences, roughly 24% seen once. This rearrangement joins TRBV5-1 to TRBJ2-5, with 13 positions matching TRBD2. The source is an adult woman who had mild COVID-19 (a few samples of this study predate the infection). Cell type and time point are not known. Sequencing was carried out using PBMCs or a T cell subset sorted from them (not recorded which). CDR3 loop: CASSLVRTSGGWETQYF. In DNA form, the CDR3 reads TGCGCCAGCAGCTTGGTTCGGACTAGCGGGGGTTGGGAGACCCAGTACTTC.